The present TCR beta chain was sequenced within a study of blood T cell repertoires in COVID-19. TCRdb's copy holds only in-frame clones and misses some; the assay was immunoSEQ multiplex PCR. The data show a few hundred thousand clones, with 90% seen just once and under 0.7% held by the top ten. Notes on this clone: This sample includes further DNA sequences coding for the same CDR3.

Sample: PBMCs or T cells enriched from blood (not recorded which). The TCR comes from a man in his late teens or twenties who had recovered from COVID-19.

CDR3 in DNA: TGTGCCAGCAGCGTGGCTGGGCATAGCAATCAGCCCCAGCATTTT. The encoded protein is CASSVAGHSNQPQHF. This chain connects TRBV9 to TRBJ1-5; D call uncertain. Deletions cut 2 bases from V and 0 bases from J, with 9 bases between. Germline values: CDR1 SGDLS, CDR2 YYNGEE. This CDR3 comprises 15 residues.